This record concerns one TCR beta chain sequence. Its antigen is unknown. Relative to the germline gene, one junction end is altered; a read error may explain this. This sample was included in a study of early stage breast cancer tumors. Across the study: Roughly 10-fold was the mean read coverage per sample.

Data came from immunoSEQ multiplex PCR; TCRdb stores just in-frame clones and leaves some out. The sample contains some 28,000 clones, 75% to 90% of which appear only once. The CDR3 has 21 residues. Germline V gene lookup returns CDR1 SSHAT and CDR2 FNYEAQ (reference sequence). The study's findings and limits: Chain pairing and CD4, CD8 or FOXP3 expression were not captured.

The V gene is TRBV7-7, the J gene TRBJ1-2; D gene uncertain. The sequenced sample was blood. The source is a person in their 60s with breast cancer. The CDR3 coding sequence is TGTGCTAGCAGCCCGAACCCCCGGGAGGCCACAGAGAAAACCTCCACCGATGGCTACACCTTC. This codes for CASSPNPREATEKTSTDGYTF.